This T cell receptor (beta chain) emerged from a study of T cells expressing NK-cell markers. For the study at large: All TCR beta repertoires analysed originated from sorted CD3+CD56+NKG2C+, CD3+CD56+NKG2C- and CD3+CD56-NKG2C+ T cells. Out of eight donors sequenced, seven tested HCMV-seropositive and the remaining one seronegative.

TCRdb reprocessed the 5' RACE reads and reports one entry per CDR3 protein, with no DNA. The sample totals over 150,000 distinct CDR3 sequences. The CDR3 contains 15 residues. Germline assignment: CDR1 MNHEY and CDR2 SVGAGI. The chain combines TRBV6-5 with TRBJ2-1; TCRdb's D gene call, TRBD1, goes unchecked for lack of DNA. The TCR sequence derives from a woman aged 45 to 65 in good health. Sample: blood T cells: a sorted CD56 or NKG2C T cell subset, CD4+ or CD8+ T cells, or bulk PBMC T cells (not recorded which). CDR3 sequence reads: CASSYSGGLNNEQFF.